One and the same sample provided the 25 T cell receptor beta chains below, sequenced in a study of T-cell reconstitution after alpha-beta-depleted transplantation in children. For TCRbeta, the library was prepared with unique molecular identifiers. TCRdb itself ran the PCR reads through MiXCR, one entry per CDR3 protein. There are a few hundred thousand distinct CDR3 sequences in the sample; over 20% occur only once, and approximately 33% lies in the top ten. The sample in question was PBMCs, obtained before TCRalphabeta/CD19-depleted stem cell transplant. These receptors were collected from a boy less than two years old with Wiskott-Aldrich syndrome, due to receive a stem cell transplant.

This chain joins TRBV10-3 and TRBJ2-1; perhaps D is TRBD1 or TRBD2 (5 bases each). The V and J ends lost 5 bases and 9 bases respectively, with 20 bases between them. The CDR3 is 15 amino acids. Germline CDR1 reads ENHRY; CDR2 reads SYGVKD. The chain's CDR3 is CAISPEGSKPGEQFF. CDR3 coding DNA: TGTGCCATCAGTCCCGAGGGGTCGAAACCGGGTGAGCAGTTCTTC.

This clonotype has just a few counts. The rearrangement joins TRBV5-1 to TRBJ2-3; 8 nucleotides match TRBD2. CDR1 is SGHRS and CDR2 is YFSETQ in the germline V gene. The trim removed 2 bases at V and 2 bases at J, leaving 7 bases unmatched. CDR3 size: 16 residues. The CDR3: CASSFWGSGDTDTQYF. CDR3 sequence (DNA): TGCGCCAGCAGCTTCTGGGGTAGCGGGGACACAGATACGCAGTATTTT. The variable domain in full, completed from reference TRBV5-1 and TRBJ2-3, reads KAGVTQTPRYLIKTRGQQVTLSCSPISGHRSVSWYQQTPGQGLQFLFEYFSETQRNKGNFPGRFSGRQFSNSRSEMNVSTLELGDSALYLCASSFWGSGDTDTQYFGPGTRLTVL.

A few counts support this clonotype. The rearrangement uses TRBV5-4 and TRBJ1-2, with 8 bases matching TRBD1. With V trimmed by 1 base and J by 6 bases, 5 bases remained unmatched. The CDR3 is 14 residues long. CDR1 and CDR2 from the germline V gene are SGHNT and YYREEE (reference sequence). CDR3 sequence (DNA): TGTGCCAGCAGCTTGTTGGACAGGGACGATGGCTACACCTTC. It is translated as CASSLLDRDDGYTF.

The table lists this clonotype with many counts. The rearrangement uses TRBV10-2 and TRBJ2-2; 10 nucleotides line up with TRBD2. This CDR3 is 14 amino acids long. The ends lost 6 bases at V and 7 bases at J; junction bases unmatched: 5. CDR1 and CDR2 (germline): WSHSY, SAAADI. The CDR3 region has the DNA TGCGCCAGCAGCCGTCTAGCGGGAGTCGGGGAGCTGTTTTTT. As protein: CASSRLAGVGELFF.

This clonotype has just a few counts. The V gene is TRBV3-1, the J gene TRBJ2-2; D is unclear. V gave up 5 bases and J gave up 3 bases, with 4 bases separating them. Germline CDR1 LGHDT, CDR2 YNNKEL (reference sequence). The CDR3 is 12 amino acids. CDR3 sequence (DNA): TGTGCCAGCAGCACCCACACCGGGGAGCTGTTTTTT. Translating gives CASSTHTGELFF.

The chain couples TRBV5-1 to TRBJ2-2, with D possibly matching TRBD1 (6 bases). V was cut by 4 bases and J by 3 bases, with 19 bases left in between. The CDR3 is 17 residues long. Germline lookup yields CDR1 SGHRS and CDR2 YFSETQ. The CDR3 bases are TGCGCCAGCAGCCAAGCTTGGGGACACAGGGACACCGGGGAGCTGTTTTTT. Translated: CASSQAWGHRDTGELFF.

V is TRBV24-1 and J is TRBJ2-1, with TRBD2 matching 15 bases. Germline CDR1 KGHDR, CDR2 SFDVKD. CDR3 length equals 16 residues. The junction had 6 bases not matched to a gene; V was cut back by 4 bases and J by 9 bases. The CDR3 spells CATSDPGTSGRPEQFF. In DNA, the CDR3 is TGTGCCACCAGTGACCCTGGGACTAGCGGGAGGCCTGAGCAGTTCTTC.

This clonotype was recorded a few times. CDR3 sequence (DNA): TGTGCCAGCAGGCCCGGGACTAGCGGTTCCTACGAGCAGTACTTC. Translated: CASRPGTSGSYEQYF. V usage is TRBV6-5 and J usage is TRBJ2-7; 11 nucleotides agree with TRBD2. The CDR3 has 15 amino acids. The junction had 5 bases not matched to a gene; V was cut back by 6 bases and J by 1 base. Germline V gene sequence: CDR1 MNHEY, CDR2 SVGAGI.

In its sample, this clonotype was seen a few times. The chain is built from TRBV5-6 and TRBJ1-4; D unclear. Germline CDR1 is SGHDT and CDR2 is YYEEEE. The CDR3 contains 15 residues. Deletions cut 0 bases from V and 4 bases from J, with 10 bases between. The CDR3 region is CASSLAGQLNEKLFF. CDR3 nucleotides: TGTGCCAGCAGCTTGGCGGGCCAGCTTAATGAAAAACTGTTTTTT. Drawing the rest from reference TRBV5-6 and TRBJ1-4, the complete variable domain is DAGVTQSPTHLIKTRGQQVTLRCSPKSGHDTVSWYQQALGQGPQFIFQYYEEEERQRGNFPDRFSGHQFPNYSSELNVNALLLGDSALYLCASSLAGQLNEKLFFGSGTQLSVL.

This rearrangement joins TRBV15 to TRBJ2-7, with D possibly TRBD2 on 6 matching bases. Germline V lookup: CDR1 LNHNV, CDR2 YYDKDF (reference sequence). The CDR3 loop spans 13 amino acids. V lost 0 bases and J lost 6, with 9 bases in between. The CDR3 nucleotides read TGTGCCACCAGCAGAGATCTGGGGGGCGAGCAGTACTTC. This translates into CATSRDLGGEQYF. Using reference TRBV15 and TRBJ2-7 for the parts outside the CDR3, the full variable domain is DAMVIQNPRYQVTQFGKPVTLSCSQTLNHNVMYWYQQKSSQAPKLLFHYYDKDFNNEADTPDNFQSRRPNTSFCFLDIRSPGLGDTAMYLCATSRDLGGEQYFGPGTRLTVT.

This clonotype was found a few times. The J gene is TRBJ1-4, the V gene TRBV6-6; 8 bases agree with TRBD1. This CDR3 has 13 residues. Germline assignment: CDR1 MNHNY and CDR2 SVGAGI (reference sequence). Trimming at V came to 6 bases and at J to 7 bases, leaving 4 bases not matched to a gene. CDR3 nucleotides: TGTGCCAGCAGCCGACAGGGGCCTGAAAAACTGTTTTTT. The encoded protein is CASSRQGPEKLFF.

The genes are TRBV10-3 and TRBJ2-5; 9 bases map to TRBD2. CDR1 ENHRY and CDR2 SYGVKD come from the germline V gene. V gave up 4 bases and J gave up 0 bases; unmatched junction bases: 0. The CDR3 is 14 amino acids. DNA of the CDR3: TGTGCCATCAGTGGACTAGCGGACCAAGAGACCCAGTACTTC. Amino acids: CAISGLADQETQYF.

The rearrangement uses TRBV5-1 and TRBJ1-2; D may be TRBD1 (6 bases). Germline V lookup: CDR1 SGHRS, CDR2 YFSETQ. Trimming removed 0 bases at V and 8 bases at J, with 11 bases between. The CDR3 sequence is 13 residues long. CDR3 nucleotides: TGCGCCAGCAGCTTGGAAGGCAGGGGAGGCTACACCTTC. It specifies CASSLEGRGGYTF.

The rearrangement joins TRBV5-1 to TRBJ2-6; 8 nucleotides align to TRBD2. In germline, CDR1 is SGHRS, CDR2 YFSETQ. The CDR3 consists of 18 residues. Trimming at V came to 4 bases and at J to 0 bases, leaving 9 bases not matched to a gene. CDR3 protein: CASSPAGGGSSGANVLTF. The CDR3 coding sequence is TGCGCCAGCAGCCCTGCGGGGGGTGGTAGCTCTGGGGCCAACGTCCTGACTTTC. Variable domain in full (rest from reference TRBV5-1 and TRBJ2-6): KAGVTQTPRYLIKTRGQQVTLSCSPISGHRSVSWYQQTPGQGLQFLFEYFSETQRNKGNFPGRFSGRQFSNSRSEMNVSTLELGDSALYLCASSPAGGGSSGANVLTFGAGSRLTVL.

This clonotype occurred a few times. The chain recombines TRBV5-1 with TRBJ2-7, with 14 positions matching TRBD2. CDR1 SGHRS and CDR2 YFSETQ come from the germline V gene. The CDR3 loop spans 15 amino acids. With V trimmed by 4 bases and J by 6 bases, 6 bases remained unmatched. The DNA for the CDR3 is TGCGCCAGCAGCGCGGGACTAGCGGGAGAATTCGAGCAGTACTTC. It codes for CASSAGLAGEFEQYF.

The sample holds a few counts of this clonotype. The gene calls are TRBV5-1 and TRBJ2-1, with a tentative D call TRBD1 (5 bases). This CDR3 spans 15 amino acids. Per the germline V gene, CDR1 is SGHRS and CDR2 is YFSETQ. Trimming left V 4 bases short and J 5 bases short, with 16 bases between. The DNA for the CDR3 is TGCGCCAGCAGCAAGACAGTCGTTGGGAACAATGAGCAGTTCTTC. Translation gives CASSKTVVGNNEQFF.

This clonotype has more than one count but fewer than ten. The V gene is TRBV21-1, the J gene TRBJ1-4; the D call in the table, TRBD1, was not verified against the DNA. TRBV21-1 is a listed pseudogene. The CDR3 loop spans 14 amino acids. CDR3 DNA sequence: TGTGCCAGGAACGAACTACAGGGAGACGAAAAACTGTTTTTT. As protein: CARNELQGDEKLFF.

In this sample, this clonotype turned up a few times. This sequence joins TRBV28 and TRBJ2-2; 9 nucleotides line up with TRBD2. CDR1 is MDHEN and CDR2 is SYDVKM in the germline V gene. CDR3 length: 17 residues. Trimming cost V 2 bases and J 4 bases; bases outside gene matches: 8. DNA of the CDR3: TGTGCCAGCAGTTTAGCGGGAGGGAGAGGAGTCACCGGGGAGCTGTTTTTT. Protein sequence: CASSLAGGRGVTGELFF.

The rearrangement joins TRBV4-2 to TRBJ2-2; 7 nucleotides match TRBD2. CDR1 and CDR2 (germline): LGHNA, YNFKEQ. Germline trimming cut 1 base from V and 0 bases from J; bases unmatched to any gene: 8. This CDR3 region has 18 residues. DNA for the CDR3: TGTGCCAGCAGCCAAGCAGTTAGAGGGAGGGCGAACACCGGGGAGCTGTTTTTT. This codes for CASSQAVRGRANTGELFF.

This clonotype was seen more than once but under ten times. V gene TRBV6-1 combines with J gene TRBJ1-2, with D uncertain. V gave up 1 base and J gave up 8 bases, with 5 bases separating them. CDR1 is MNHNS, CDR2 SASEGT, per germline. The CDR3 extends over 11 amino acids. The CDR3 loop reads CASSEVEGYTF. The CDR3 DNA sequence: TGTGCCAGCAGTGAAGTAGAAGGCTACACCTTC.

The CDR3 nucleotides are TGCGCCAGCAGCTTCGTGACAGGGGAACGCAATGAGCAGTTCTTC. Amino acids: CASSFVTGERNEQFF. The chain uses TRBV5-1 and TRBJ2-1, with 8 nucleotides matching TRBD1. V shed 2 bases and J 6 bases; nucleotides not matched to a gene: 7. The CDR3 covers 15 residues. The germline V gene encodes CDR1 SGHRS and CDR2 YFSETQ.

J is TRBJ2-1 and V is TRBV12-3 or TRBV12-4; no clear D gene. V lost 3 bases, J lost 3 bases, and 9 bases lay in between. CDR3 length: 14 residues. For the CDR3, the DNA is TGTGCCAGCAGTTTTTTGGGGAACTACAATGAGCAGTTCTTC. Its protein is CASSFLGNYNEQFF.

The CDR3 DNA reads as TGTGCCAGCAGTTTCTTCGGACAAGGCTACAATGAGCAGTTCTTC. Translation: CASSFFGQGYNEQFF. The chain employs TRBV12-3 or TRBV12-4 and TRBJ2-1; D might be TRBD1 (5 bases). V gave up 3 bases and J gave up 3 bases, with 12 bases separating them. CDR3 size: 15 residues.

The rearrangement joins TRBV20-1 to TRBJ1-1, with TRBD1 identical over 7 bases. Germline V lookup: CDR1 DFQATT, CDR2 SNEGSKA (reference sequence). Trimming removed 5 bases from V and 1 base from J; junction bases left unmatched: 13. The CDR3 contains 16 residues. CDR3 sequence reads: CSARKGAGGGNTEAFF. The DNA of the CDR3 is TGCAGTGCTCGGAAGGGGGCGGGAGGTGGGAACACTGAAGCTTTCTTT.

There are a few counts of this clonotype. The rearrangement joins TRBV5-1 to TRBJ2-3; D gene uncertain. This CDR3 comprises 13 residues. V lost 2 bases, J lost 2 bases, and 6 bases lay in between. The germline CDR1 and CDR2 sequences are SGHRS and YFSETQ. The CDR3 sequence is CASSFRITDTQYF. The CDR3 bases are TGCGCCAGCAGCTTTCGGATCACAGATACGCAGTATTTT.